The following is a T cell receptor beta chain sequence with its context. Study processing details: Estimation of nucleated cell counts was performed using reference gene primer amplification. Measured with immunoSEQ multiplex PCR; TCRdb has only the in-frame clones, and not every one. V and J calls and clone size are as listed in that table; D and trimming were resolved from the DNA. The sample includes about 250,000 clones, almost 85% of them seen just once. The entry originates in a study of blood T cell repertoires in COVID-19. Across the whole study: Donors in the United States, Italy and Spain gave samples during acute or convalescent COVID-19.

During active infection, Seattle patients enrolled and were then monitored through disease. Per the germline V gene, CDR1 is SGHNT and CDR2 is YENEEA. The V segment lost 4 bases and the J segment 2 bases; nucleotides outside the gene matches: 4. This CDR3 contains 14 residues. The chain employs TRBV11-3 and TRBJ2-5; the match to TRBD2 covers 7 bases. The sequence came from a man aged 50-59 years with COVID-19, enrolled during active disease. The material sequenced was peripheral blood. The CDR3 sequence is CASSSGLEQETQYF. As DNA, the CDR3 is TGTGCCAGCAGCTCCGGACTAGAGCAAGAGACCCAGTACTTC.